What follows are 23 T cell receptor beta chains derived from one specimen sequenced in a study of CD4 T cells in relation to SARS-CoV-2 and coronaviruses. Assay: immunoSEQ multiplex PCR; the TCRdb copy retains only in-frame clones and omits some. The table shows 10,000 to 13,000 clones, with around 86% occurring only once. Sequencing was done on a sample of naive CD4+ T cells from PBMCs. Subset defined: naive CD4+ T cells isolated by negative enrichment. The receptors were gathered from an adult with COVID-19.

This CDR3 is CASSQGQLREQYF. CDR3 sequence (DNA): TGTGCCAGCAGCCAGGGACAGCTACGCGAGCAGTACTTC. V usage is TRBV7-2 and J usage is TRBJ2-7, with TRBD1 matching 7 bases. From germline, CDR1 is SGHTA and CDR2 FQGNSA. This CDR3 is 13 amino acids long. J gave up 6 bases and V 5 bases, and 7 bases lay outside the gene matches.

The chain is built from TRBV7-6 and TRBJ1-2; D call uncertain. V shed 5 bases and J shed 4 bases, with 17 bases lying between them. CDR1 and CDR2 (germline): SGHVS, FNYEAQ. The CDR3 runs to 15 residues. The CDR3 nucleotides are TGTGCCAGCAGCCCAACGGTTGAATCTCCCTATGGCTACACCTTC. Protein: CASSPTVESPYGYTF.

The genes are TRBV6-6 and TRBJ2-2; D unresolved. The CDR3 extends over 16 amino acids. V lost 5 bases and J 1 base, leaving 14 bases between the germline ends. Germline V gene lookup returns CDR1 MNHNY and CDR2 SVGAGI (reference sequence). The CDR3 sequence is CASSRSWGQNTGELFF. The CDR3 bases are TGTGCCAGCAGTCGAAGCTGGGGTCAGAACACCGGGGAGCTGTTTTTT.

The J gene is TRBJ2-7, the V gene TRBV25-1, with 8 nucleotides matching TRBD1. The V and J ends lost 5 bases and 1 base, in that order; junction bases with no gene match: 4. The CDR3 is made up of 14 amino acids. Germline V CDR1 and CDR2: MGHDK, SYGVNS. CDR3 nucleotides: TGTGCCAGCAGTAAAACAGGGGGGTCCTACGAGCAGTACTTC. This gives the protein CASSKTGGSYEQYF.

CDR3 sequence reads: CASSSPDLETQYF. DNA for the CDR3: TGTGCCAGCAGCTCCCCGGACTTAGAGACCCAGTACTTC. The V gene is TRBV5-4, the J gene TRBJ2-5, with D perhaps TRBD2 (5 bases). The CDR3 consists of 13 residues. Trimming took 3 bases from V and 4 from J, leaving 10 bases between them. The V gene's germline CDR1 is SGHNT and CDR2 YYREEE (reference sequence).

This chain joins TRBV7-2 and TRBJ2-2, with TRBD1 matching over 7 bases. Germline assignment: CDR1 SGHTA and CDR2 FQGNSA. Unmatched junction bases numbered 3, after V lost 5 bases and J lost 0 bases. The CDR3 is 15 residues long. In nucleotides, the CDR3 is TGTGCCAGCAGCCCGGACAGGTCGAACACCGGGGAGCTGTTTTTT. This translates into CASSPDRSNTGELFF.

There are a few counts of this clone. CDR3 coding DNA: TGTGCCAGCAGCCTAAACCGGGGAAATCAGCCCCAGCATTTT. Protein product: CASSLNRGNQPQHF. V is TRBV7-8 and J is TRBJ1-5; D is ambiguous. CDR1 and CDR2 (germline): SGHVS, FQNEAQ. The CDR3 extends over 14 amino acids. V lost 5 bases and J lost 4, with 12 bases in between.

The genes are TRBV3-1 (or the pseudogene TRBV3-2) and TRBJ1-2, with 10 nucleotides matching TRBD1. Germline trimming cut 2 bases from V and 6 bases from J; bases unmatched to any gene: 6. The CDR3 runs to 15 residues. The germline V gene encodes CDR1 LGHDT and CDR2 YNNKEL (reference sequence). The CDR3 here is CASSQRPDRGDGYTF. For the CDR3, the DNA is TGTGCCAGCAGCCAAAGGCCGGACAGGGGGGATGGCTACACCTTC.

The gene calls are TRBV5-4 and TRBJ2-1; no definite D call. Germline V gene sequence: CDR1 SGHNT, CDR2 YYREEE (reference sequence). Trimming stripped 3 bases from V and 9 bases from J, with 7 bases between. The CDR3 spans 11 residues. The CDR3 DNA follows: TGTGCCAGCAGCTGGGTCGGTGAGCAGTTCTTC. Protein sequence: CASSWVGEQFF.

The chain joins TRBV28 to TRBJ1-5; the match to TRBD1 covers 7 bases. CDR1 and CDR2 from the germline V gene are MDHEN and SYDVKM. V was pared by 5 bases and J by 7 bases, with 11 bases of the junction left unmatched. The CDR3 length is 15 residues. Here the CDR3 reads CASSMDRLLYQPQHF. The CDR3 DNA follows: TGTGCCAGCAGTATGGACAGGTTGTTGTACCAGCCCCAGCATTTT.

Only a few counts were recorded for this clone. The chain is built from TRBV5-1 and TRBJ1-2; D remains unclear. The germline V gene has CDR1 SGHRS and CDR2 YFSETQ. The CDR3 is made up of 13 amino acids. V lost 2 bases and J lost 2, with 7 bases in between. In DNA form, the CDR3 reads TGCGCCAGCAGCTTCGAGGAGAACTATGGCTACACCTTC. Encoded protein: CASSFEENYGYTF.

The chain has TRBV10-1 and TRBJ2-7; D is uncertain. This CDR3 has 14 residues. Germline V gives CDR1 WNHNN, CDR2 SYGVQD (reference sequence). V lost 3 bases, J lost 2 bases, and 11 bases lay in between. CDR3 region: CASSDRLYPYEQYF. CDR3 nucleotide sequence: TGCGCCAGCAGTGACAGGTTATATCCCTACGAGCAGTACTTC.

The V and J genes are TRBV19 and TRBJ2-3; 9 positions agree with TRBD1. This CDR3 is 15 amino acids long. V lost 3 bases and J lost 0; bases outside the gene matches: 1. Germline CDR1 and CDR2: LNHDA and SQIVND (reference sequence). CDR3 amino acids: CASSMDRGSTDTQYF. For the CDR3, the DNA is TGTGCCAGTAGTATGGACAGGGGCAGCACAGATACGCAGTATTTT.

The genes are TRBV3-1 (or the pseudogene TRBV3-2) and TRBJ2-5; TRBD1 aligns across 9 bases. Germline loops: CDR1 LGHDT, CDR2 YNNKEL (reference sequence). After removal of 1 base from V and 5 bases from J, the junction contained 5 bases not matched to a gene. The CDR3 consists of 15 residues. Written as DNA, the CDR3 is TGTGCCAGCAGCCAAGTGACAGGGGGTGGGGAGACCCAGTACTTC. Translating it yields CASSQVTGGGETQYF.

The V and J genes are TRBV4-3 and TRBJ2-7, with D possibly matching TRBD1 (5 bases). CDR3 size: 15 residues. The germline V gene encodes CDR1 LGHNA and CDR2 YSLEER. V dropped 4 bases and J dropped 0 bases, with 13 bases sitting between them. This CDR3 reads CASSPVGALSYEQYF. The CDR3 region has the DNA TGCGCCAGCAGCCCTGTTGGGGCCCTCTCCTACGAGCAGTACTTC.

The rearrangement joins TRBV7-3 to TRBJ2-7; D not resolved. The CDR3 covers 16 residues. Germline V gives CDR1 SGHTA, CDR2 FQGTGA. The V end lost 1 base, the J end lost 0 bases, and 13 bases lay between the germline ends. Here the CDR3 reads CASSLMGPKGSYEQYF. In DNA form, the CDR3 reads TGTGCCAGCAGCTTAATGGGCCCGAAAGGCTCCTACGAGCAGTACTTC.

Written as DNA, the CDR3 is TGTGCCAGCAGTCTGGACTCCGGGGGCGGGGAGCTGTTTTTT. It yields the protein CASSLDSGGGELFF. This chain uses TRBV6-5 with TRBJ2-2, with D possibly matching TRBD2 (6 bases). The germline CDR1 and CDR2 sequences are MNHEY and SVGAGI. The length of the CDR3 is 14 residues. The V end lost 5 bases, the J end lost 7 bases, and 14 bases lay between the germline ends.

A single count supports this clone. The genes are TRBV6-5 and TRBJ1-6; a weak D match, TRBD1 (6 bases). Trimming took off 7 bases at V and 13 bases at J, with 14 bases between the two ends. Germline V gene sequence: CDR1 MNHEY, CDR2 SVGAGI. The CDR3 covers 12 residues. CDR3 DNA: TGTGCCAGCATGGGCGCGCAGGGGCCCCTCCACTTT. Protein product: CASMGAQGPLHF.

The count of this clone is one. The CDR3 spells CASSVRSTAPYEQYF. In nucleotides, the CDR3 is TGTGCCAGCAGCGTTCGGTCGACGGCCCCCTACGAGCAGTACTTC. This rearrangement joins TRBV28 to TRBJ2-7; D call uncertain. Trimming removed 6 bases at V and 2 bases at J, with 17 bases between. Germline-derived CDR1 and CDR2 are MDHEN and SYDVKM. This CDR3 is 15 amino acids long.

The CDR3 nucleotides read TGTGCCAGCAGCCTTCATCCGGGACAGGGGAACACCGGGGAGCTGTTTTTT. This codes for CASSLHPGQGNTGELFF. The chain is built from TRBV2 and TRBJ2-2; 9 bases are a match to TRBD1. The trim removed 6 bases at V and 1 base at J, leaving 9 bases unmatched. Germline V gene sequence: CDR1 SNHLY, CDR2 FYNNEI. CDR3 length: 17 amino acids.

CDR3 amino acids: CASSVRDRDTEAFF. The CDR3 bases are TGTGCCAGTAGTGTACGGGACAGGGACACTGAAGCTTTCTTT. The V call is TRBV19, the J call TRBJ1-1; 9 positions agree with TRBD1. J gave up 3 bases and V 5 bases, and 4 bases lay outside the gene matches. The germline V gene encodes CDR1 LNHDA and CDR2 SQIVND (reference sequence). This CDR3 is 14 amino acids long.

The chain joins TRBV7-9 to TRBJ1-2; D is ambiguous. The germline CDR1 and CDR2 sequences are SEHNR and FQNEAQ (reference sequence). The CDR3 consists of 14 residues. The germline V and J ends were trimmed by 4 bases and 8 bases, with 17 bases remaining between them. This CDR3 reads CASSSGIRSGGYTF. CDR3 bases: TGTGCCAGCAGCTCAGGCATCAGGTCGGGCGGCTACACCTTC.

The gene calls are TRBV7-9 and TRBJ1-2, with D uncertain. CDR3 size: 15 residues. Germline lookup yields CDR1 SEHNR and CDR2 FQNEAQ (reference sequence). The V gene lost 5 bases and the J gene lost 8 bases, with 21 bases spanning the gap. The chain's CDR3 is CASSALQAGVHGYTF. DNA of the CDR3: TGTGCCAGCAGCGCATTGCAAGCCGGAGTCCACGGCTACACCTTC.